The rows below give T cell receptor beta chains drawn from one sample of a study of T cell responses to AZD1222 COVID-19 vaccine. Method: immunoSEQ multiplex PCR; TCRdb's copy keeps in-frame clones and lacks some. In the table there are 250,000 to 300,000 clones, approximately 94% of which are singletons. This specimen was peripheral blood, taken 28 days after the second AZD1222 dose. These receptors all come from an adult who received the AZD1222 COVID-19 vaccine. Both conserved end residues are part of each CDR3. D genes are given only for firm matches. Clone size appears in some rows only: once, few, many, or a class for an expanded clone.

>TRBJ2-3|TRBV7-2|18|.|.
TGTGCCAGCAGCTCCCTAACCCTCGGGTTAGCTAGCACAGATACGCAGTATTTT
CASSSLTLGLASTDTQYF
>TRBJ2-7|TRBV27|15|.|.
TGTGCCAGCAGTTTCTCGGGGACGGGGAGCCACGAGCAGTACTTC
CASSFSGTGSHEQYF
>TRBJ1-2|TRBV7-9|13|.|.
TGTGCCAGCACCCCCTCAGGGATGCGGGGCTACACCTTC
CASTPSGMRGYTF
>TRBJ2-3|TRBV10-1|14|TRBD1|.
TGCGCCAGCAGCGAGGGACAGGGCACAGATACGCAGTATTTT
CASSEGQGTDTQYF
>TRBJ2-1|TRBV24-1|11|TRBD2|.
TGTGCCACCAGTGATCGTGGGAGGGTATTCTTC
CATSDRGRVFF
>TRBJ1-2|TRBV20-1|14|.|.
TGCAGTGCTAGTGGCCAGCTCCTACATTATGGCTACACCTTC
CSASGQLLHYGYTF
>TRBJ2-5|TRBV18|15|.|.
TGTGCCAGCTCACCAGGGCAGGGGAAATGGGAGACCCAGTACTTC
CASSPGQGKWETQYF
>TRBJ1-6|TRBV4-1|14|.|.
TGCGCCAGCAGCCAAAAGAGGGGAAATTCACCCCTCCACTTT
CASSQKRGNSPLHF
>TRBJ1-5|TRBV27|13|TRBD1|.
TGTGCCAGCAGTTGGGACAGGGGATGGCCCCAGCATTTT
CASSWDRGWPQHF
>TRBJ1-6|TRBV2|15|TRBD1|.
TGTGCCAGCAGACCAACCAGGGGGAGAGATTCACCCCTCCACTTT
CASRPTRGRDSPLHF
>TRBJ1-6|TRBV2|17|TRBD1|few
TGTGCCAGCAGCGATATTACAGGGGGCTCCTATAATTCACCCCTCCACTTT
CASSDITGGSYNSPLHF
>TRBJ1-1|TRBV2|13|.|once
TGTGCCAGCAGTGATGGGATGAACACTGAAGCTTTCTTT
CASSDGMNTEAFF
>TRBJ2-3|TRBV5-6|15|.|.
TGTGCCAGCAGCCCTGACAGTCCCTTGGCAGATACGCAGTATTTT
CASSPDSPLADTQYF
>TRBJ2-1|TRBV6-5|15|.|.
TGTGCCAGCAGTTACTCCTGGCGGGGTTCCAATGAGCAGTTCTTC
CASSYSWRGSNEQFF
>TRBJ2-2|TRBV4-2|15|.|.
TGTGCCAGCAGCCTCGGAGGTCCTAAGGGCGGGGAGCTGTTTTTT
CASSLGGPKGGELFF
>TRBJ1-2|TRBV18|14|TRBD1|.
TGTGCCAGCTCAGGAAACAGGGGCGGCTATGGCTACACCTTC
CASSGNRGGYGYTF
>TRBJ2-2|TRBV28|14|TRBD1|.
TGTGCCAGTCTGCCGGGACAGGCCACCGGGGAGCTGTTTTTT
CASLPGQATGELFF
>TRBJ2-2|TRBV29-1|14|.|.
TGCAGCGTTCGCAGGGGGGTGAACACCGGGGAGCTGTTTTTT
CSVRRGVNTGELFF
>TRBJ2-1|TRBV6-4|14|TRBD2|once
TGTGCCAGCAGTTACAGCGGGAGGGACAATGAGCAGTTCTTC
CASSYSGRDNEQFF
>TRBJ1-6|TRBV10-3|14|TRBD1|once
TGTGCCATCAGCCAGGGACAGGCGCGGTCACCCCTCCACTTT
CAISQGQARSPLHF
>TRBJ2-7|TRBV9|15|.|once
TGTGCCAGCAGCGTAGGGGGCGGGACCATCTACGAGCAGTACTTC
CASSVGGGTIYEQYF
>TRBJ1-6|TRBV3-1/TRBV3-2|15|.|.
TGTGCCAGCAGCCCGAATTGGGTAGGGGGTTCACCCCTCCACTTT
CASSPNWVGGSPLHF
>TRBJ2-2|TRBV28|12|.|.
TGTGCCAGCAGTTTTCCGGGCGGGGAGCTGTTTTTT
CASSFPGGELFF
>TRBJ1-1|TRBV4-2|15|.|.
TGTGCCAGCAGCCAAGATCCGGGCGGTGGGGCTGAAGCTTTCTTT
CASSQDPGGGAEAFF
>TRBJ2-2|TRBV6-5|12|.|.
TGTGCCAGCACAATACGGGACCGGGAGCTGTTTTTT
CASTIRDRELFF
>TRBJ2-1|TRBV19|17|TRBD2|.
TGTGCCAGTAGTATGAGGGGCGGGAGGGCCCTCTACAATGAGCAGTTCTTC
CASSMRGGRALYNEQFF